One and the same sample provided the 27 T cell receptor beta chains below, sequenced in a study of cytomegalovirus exposure and HLA in healthy donors. Primers included in the PCR were 60 Vbeta and 13 Jbeta primers. Clones were read by immunoSEQ multiplex PCR, and TCRdb kept only the in-frame ones, dropping some. The data contain around 180,000 clones, 65% to 75% of them singletons. Sequencing used PBMCs. Receptors originate from a girl aged 5 to 17 in good health and CMV-seronegative.

The chain recombines TRBV15 with TRBJ2-1; 7 bases match TRBD2. V trimming: 8 bases; J trimming: 0 bases; junction bases outside the gene matches: 7. This CDR3 has 15 amino acids. The germline CDR1 and CDR2 sequences are LNHNV and YYDKDF (reference sequence). CDR3 sequence reads: CATSFGGSSYNEQFF. The CDR3 DNA reads TGTGCCACCTCATTCGGCGGGAGCTCCTACAATGAGCAGTTCTTC. Supplemented by reference TRBV15 and TRBJ2-1, the full variable domain reads DAMVIQNPRYQVTQFGKPVTLSCSQTLNHNVMYWYQQKSSQAPKLLFHYYDKDFNNEADTPDNFQSRRPNTSFCFLDIRSPGLGDTAMYLCATSFGGSSYNEQFFGPGTRLTVL.

This chain joins TRBV6-1 and TRBJ1-2, with 7 bases that match TRBD1. The CDR3 spans 15 residues. Germline CDR1 and CDR2: MNHNS and SASEGT. J was trimmed by 5 bases and V by 0 bases; bases with no gene match: 6. The CDR3 loop is CASSEALGTAYGYTF. The CDR3 nucleotides are TGTGCCAGCAGTGAAGCATTAGGGACAGCATATGGCTACACCTTC.

This clone was counted between two and nine times. This chain links TRBV6-4 with TRBJ1-6; TRBD1 matches at 7 bases. The CDR3 is 14 amino acids. V trimming: 6 bases; J trimming: 10 bases; junction bases outside the gene matches: 9. Germline CDR1 reads MRHNA; CDR2 reads SNTAGT. DNA of the CDR3: TGTGCCAGCAGCGCCTACACAGGGGAATCACCCCTCCACTTT. This translates into CASSAYTGESPLHF.

The CDR3, as DNA: TGTGCCAGCAGCCGACTAGCGGGGGCAGATACGCAGTATTTT. This codes for CASSRLAGADTQYF. V and J are TRBV6-6 and TRBJ2-3; 12 bases are shared with TRBD2. This CDR3 has 14 residues. Germline-derived CDR1 and CDR2 are MNHNY and SVGAGI (reference sequence). V was clipped by 6 bases and J by 4 bases; unmatched bases: 2.

This chain connects TRBV6-5 to TRBJ2-5; 7 bases map to TRBD1. V lost 6 bases, J lost 2 bases, and 9 bases stayed unmatched. This CDR3 is 15 amino acids long. Germline V gene data show CDR1 as MNHEY and CDR2 as SVGAGI. The CDR3 here is CASRKGALGQETQYF. The CDR3 bases are TGTGCCAGCAGGAAGGGGGCCCTGGGTCAAGAGACCCAGTACTTC.

The J gene is TRBJ2-7, the V gene TRBV6-5, with D perhaps TRBD1 (5 bases). Germline CDR1 and CDR2: MNHEY and SVGAGI. The CDR3 runs to 15 residues. Deletions cut 0 bases from V and 9 bases from J, with 18 bases between. The CDR3 here is CASSYSETEVPRQYF. The CDR3 DNA reads as TGTGCCAGCAGTTACTCCGAGACAGAGGTACCTCGGCAGTACTTC.

This clone came up once. The chain is built from TRBV20-1 and TRBJ2-1; no firm D call. The germline V and J ends were trimmed by 3 bases and 5 bases, with 5 bases remaining between them. Germline lookup yields CDR1 DFQATT and CDR2 SNEGSKA (reference sequence). This CDR3 comprises 11 residues. CDR3 sequence reads: CSASPNNEQFF. CDR3 DNA: TGCAGTGCTAGTCCCAACAATGAGCAGTTCTTC.

CDR3 nucleotide sequence: TGCGCCAGCGCGCCGAAAACAGGGACCTCTGGAAACACCATATATTTT. As protein: CASAPKTGTSGNTIYF. The chain combines TRBV5-1 with TRBJ1-3, with D perhaps matching TRBD1 (6 bases). The CDR3 totals 16 residues. Per germline, CDR1 SGHRS and CDR2 YFSETQ. Trimming shortened V by 7 bases and J by 0 bases, and 17 bases separated the two germline ends.

This sequence joins TRBV6-1 and TRBJ2-5; 8 bases line up with TRBD1. The J segment lost 5 bases and the V segment lost 7 bases, leaving 9 bases of the junction unmatched. Germline CDR1 MNHNS, CDR2 SASEGT. The CDR3 runs 14 residues. The CDR3 region has the DNA TGTGCCAGCAAGATCGACAGGGGCGGGGAGACCCAGTACTTC. Translating gives CASKIDRGGETQYF.

As for this clone: Other nucleotide sequences from this sample produce the same CDR3. The chain combines TRBV2 with TRBJ1-4; 10 nucleotides match TRBD1. Germline CDR1 is SNHLY and CDR2 is FYNNEI. The CDR3 is made up of 15 amino acids. Trimming at V came to 4 bases and at J to 6 bases, leaving 5 bases not matched to a gene. The CDR3 protein is CASSGGTGVDEKLFF. The CDR3 coding sequence is TGTGCCAGCAGTGGGGGGACAGGGGTGGATGAAAAACTGTTTTTT.

The gene calls are TRBV7-3 and TRBJ1-1; 8 nucleotides align to TRBD1. The germline V gene encodes CDR1 SGHTA and CDR2 FQGTGA. Trimming at V came to 5 bases and at J to 1 base, leaving 12 bases not matched to a gene. The CDR3 contains 17 residues. As DNA, the CDR3 is TGTGCCAGCAGCCCTACCGGGACAGGTTTTACGAACACTGAAGCTTTCTTT. Its translation is CASSPTGTGFTNTEAFF.

This clone was seen a handful of times. The chain recombines TRBV15 with TRBJ1-2; D may be TRBD1 (6 bases). Trimming removed 0 bases at V and 9 bases at J, with 14 bases between. This CDR3 spans 14 amino acids. Germline assignment: CDR1 LNHNV and CDR2 YYDKDF (reference sequence). This CDR3 reads CATSRDRQETSYTF. CDR3 DNA sequence: TGTGCCACCAGCAGAGACCGACAGGAGACGAGCTACACCTTC.

The rearrangement links TRBV5-1 to TRBJ2-3; TRBD2 matches at 12 bases. The CDR3 is 16 residues long. V shed 3 bases, J shed 4 bases, and the junction held 6 bases outside the gene matches. Germline values: CDR1 SGHRS, CDR2 YFSETQ. DNA of the CDR3: TGCGCCAGCAGCTCAAGACTAGCGGGGGTAGCAGATACGCAGTATTTT. This translates into CASSSRLAGVADTQYF.

The chain links TRBV5-4 to TRBJ1-1, with D uncertain. The CDR3 is 13 amino acids. Deletions cut 1 base from V and 6 bases from J, with 10 bases between. Germline lookup yields CDR1 SGHNT and CDR2 YYREEE (reference sequence). CDR3 amino acids: CASSLQGQAEAFF. The DNA for the CDR3 is TGTGCCAGCAGCTTGCAAGGCCAGGCTGAAGCTTTCTTT.

The J gene is TRBJ1-2, the V gene TRBV10-3; TRBD1 matches at 7 bases. The ends lost 2 bases at V and 0 bases at J; junction bases unmatched: 6. This CDR3 spans 16 amino acids. The germline CDR1 and CDR2 sequences are ENHRY and SYGVKD. CDR3 sequence reads: CAISEPGTDSNYGYTF. The CDR3 DNA reads as TGTGCCATCAGTGAGCCGGGGACAGATTCTAACTATGGCTACACCTTC.

This rearrangement joins TRBV27 to TRBJ1-4; D is undetermined. Germline V gene sequence: CDR1 MNHEY, CDR2 SMNVEV (reference sequence). Trimming removed 3 bases at V and 8 bases at J, with 13 bases between. CDR3 size: 14 residues. This CDR3 is CASSFARGGEKLFF. CDR3 bases: TGTGCCAGCAGTTTTGCCCGGGGAGGGGAAAAACTGTTTTTT.

This chain connects TRBV9 to TRBJ2-1, with D uncertain. With 4 bases removed from V and 5 bases from J, the gap between germline ends came to 13 bases. This CDR3 comprises 14 residues. Germline values: CDR1 SGDLS, CDR2 YYNGEE. The DNA for the CDR3 is TGTGCCAGCAGCCCATACACAGCTGACAATGAGCAGTTCTTC. Encoded protein: CASSPYTADNEQFF.

V and J are TRBV5-1 and TRBJ2-5; tentative D call: TRBD2 (5 bases). CDR1 is SGHRS and CDR2 is YFSETQ in the germline V gene. The CDR3 runs 14 residues. Trimming removed 4 bases from V and 0 bases from J, with 10 bases in between. CDR3 coding DNA: TGCGCCAGCAGCCCCCTGGGAGACCAAGAGACCCAGTACTTC. It encodes CASSPLGDQETQYF.

This chain links TRBV7-8 with TRBJ2-7, with a tentative D call TRBD1 (5 bases). The V gene's germline CDR1 is SGHVS and CDR2 FQNEAQ. The V and J ends lost 3 bases and 2 bases respectively, with 14 bases between them. This CDR3 has 15 residues. CDR3 DNA sequence: TGTGCCAGCAGCTTGGAAGCAGGGTTTACCTACGAGCAGTACTTC. Protein product: CASSLEAGFTYEQYF.

In its sample, this clone was seen a few times. The gene calls are TRBV5-4 and TRBJ2-6; 7 bases align to TRBD2. The germline CDR1 and CDR2 sequences are SGHNT and YYREEE (reference sequence). The CDR3 is 17 amino acids. J gave up 0 bases and V 2 bases, and 5 bases lay outside the gene matches. Here the CDR3 reads CASSFGGGTSGANVLTF. CDR3 coding DNA: TGTGCCAGCAGCTTCGGCGGGGGAACCTCTGGGGCCAACGTCCTGACTTTC.

V and J are TRBV9 and TRBJ1-6, with TRBD1 identical over 10 bases. The CDR3 loop spans 15 amino acids. Trimming at V came to 1 base and at J to 10 bases, leaving 5 bases not matched to a gene. CDR1 is SGDLS and CDR2 is YYNGEE in the germline V gene. CDR3 nucleotide sequence: TGTGCCAGCAGCGTACGAGGACAGGGGGGGTCACCCCTCCACTTT. Its protein is CASSVRGQGGSPLHF.

The chain links TRBV9 to TRBJ1-3; no firm D call. The germline V gene has CDR1 SGDLS and CDR2 YYNGEE. CDR3 length: 13 amino acids. V was trimmed by 3 bases and J by 0 bases, leaving 4 bases between them. This CDR3 is CASSAHSGNTIYF. In DNA form, the CDR3 reads TGTGCCAGCAGCGCCCACTCTGGAAACACCATATATTTT.

The rearrangement joins TRBV30 to TRBJ1-5; D is perhaps TRBD1 (6 bases). Trimming took off 1 base at V and 1 base at J, with 11 bases between the two ends. Germline V gives CDR1 GTSNPN, CDR2 SVGIG (reference sequence). This CDR3 is 15 amino acids long. The CDR3 DNA reads as TGTGCCTGGAGTGCCCAGACAGGCAGCAATCAGCCCCAGCATTTT. This encodes CAWSAQTGSNQPQHF.

The rearrangement uses TRBV30 and TRBJ2-7, with D possibly matching TRBD1 (6 bases). CDR3 size: 13 residues. The V gene lost 0 bases and the J gene lost 0 bases, with 6 bases spanning the gap. The germline V gene has CDR1 GTSNPN and CDR2 SVGIG (reference sequence). The DNA of the CDR3 is TGTGCCTGGAGTGTACAGGGCTCCTACGAGCAGTACTTC. Translating gives CAWSVQGSYEQYF.

J is TRBJ1-2 and V is TRBV30; TRBD1 aligns across 8 bases. The CDR3 sequence is 12 residues long. V lost 4 bases and J lost 3; bases outside the gene matches: 1. Per germline, CDR1 GTSNPN and CDR2 SVGIG (reference sequence). CDR3 amino acids: CAWTDRDYGYTF. Here the CDR3 DNA reads TGTGCCTGGACGGACAGGGACTATGGCTACACCTTC.

The chain links TRBV18 to TRBJ1-2, with 8 positions matching TRBD1. Germline lookup yields CDR1 KGHSH and CDR2 LQKENI. CDR3 size: 15 residues. J was trimmed by 4 bases and V by 3 bases; bases with no gene match: 7. The CDR3: CASSPKTGVVYGYTF. In DNA, the CDR3 is TGTGCCAGCTCACCGAAGACAGGGGTTGTCTATGGCTACACCTTC.

The chain employs TRBV11-2 and TRBJ1-1; weak D call: TRBD1 (5 bases). This CDR3 is built from 11 residues. Germline CDR1 SGHAT, CDR2 FQNNGV. The V end lost 9 bases, the J end lost 1 base, and 6 bases lay between the germline ends. This CDR3 reads CASGANTEAFF. For the CDR3, the DNA is TGTGCCAGTGGGGCGAACACTGAAGCTTTCTTT. Looking up the rest from reference TRBV11-2 and TRBJ1-1 gives the full variable domain: EAGVAQSPRYKIIEKRQSVAFWCNPISGHATLYWYQQILGQGPKLLIQFQNNGVVDDSQLPKDRFSAERLKGVDSTLKIQPAKLEDSAVYLCASGANTEAFFGQGTRLTVV.